One and the same sample provided the 28 T cell receptor beta chains below, sequenced in a study of blood T cell repertoires in COVID-19. Method: immunoSEQ multiplex PCR; TCRdb's copy keeps in-frame clones and lacks some. This sample has roughly 100,000 clones, with 88% found just once. The sample consisted of peripheral blood. Receptor source: a man in his fifties or sixties with COVID-19, enrolled during active disease.

V usage is TRBV3-1 (or the pseudogene TRBV3-2) and J usage is TRBJ1-5; no clear D. Germline CDR1 and CDR2: LGHDT and YNNKEL (reference sequence). V lost 3 bases, J lost 4 bases, and 10 bases lay in between. This CDR3 has 14 amino acids. CDR3 in DNA: TGTGCCAGCAGCCATAGTCCCGTTAATCAGCCCCAGCATTTT. Protein product: CASSHSPVNQPQHF.

CDR3 DNA sequence: TGTGCCACCGGGGGCGATGAGACCCAGTACTTC. This sequence encodes CATGGDETQYF. The J gene is TRBJ2-5, the V gene TRBV15; maybe TRBD1 (6 bases). Trimming stripped 8 bases from V and 5 bases from J, with 9 bases between. The CDR3 has 11 amino acids. In germline, CDR1 is LNHNV, CDR2 YYDKDF (reference sequence).

This clone was counted once. The rearrangement uses TRBV6-2 or TRBV6-3 and TRBJ1-2; D is ambiguous. This CDR3 spans 14 amino acids. Germline V CDR1 and CDR2: MNHEY, SVGEGT. Trimming shortened V by 2 bases and J by 6 bases, and 13 bases separated the two germline ends. CDR3 amino acids: CASSYGSPVHGYTF. CDR3 DNA sequence: TGTGCCAGCAGTTACGGGAGCCCCGTACATGGCTACACCTTC.

The chain joins TRBV18 to TRBJ1-2; no firm D call. The germline CDR1 and CDR2 sequences are KGHSH and LQKENI. The ends were cut back, 2 bases at V and 0 bases at J, with 13 bases in the middle. The CDR3 consists of 16 residues. CDR3 bases: TGTGCCAGCTCACCATTCATGCCCCGGGCTAACTATGGCTACACCTTC. Translating it yields CASSPFMPRANYGYTF.

The chain has TRBV7-9 and TRBJ2-7; 9 nucleotides line up with TRBD1. This CDR3 contains 16 residues. CDR1 SEHNR and CDR2 FQNEAQ come from the germline V gene (reference sequence). Losses at the gene ends were 5 bases for V and 3 bases for J; bases not matched to a gene: 11. The CDR3 DNA reads as TGTGCCAGCAGCGATCGGACAGGGGAGATTTTCTACGAGCAGTACTTC. It translates to CASSDRTGEIFYEQYF.

V is TRBV13 and J is TRBJ2-7, with TRBD1 matching 8 bases. The CDR3 is made up of 13 amino acids. V lost 7 bases to trimming and J lost 7 bases; unmatched junction nucleotides: 9. Germline V lookup: CDR1 PRHDT, CDR2 FYEKMQ (reference sequence). CDR3 protein: CASIDRGVGEQYF. CDR3 DNA: TGTGCCAGCATCGACAGGGGAGTGGGGGAGCAGTACTTC.

This clone was found once. The chain joins TRBV30 to TRBJ2-3, with TRBD2 identical over 8 bases. CDR3 size: 15 residues. Germline V gene lookup returns CDR1 GTSNPN and CDR2 SVGIG (reference sequence). After removal of 5 bases from V and 0 bases from J, the junction contained 7 bases not matched to a gene. DNA for the CDR3: TGTGCCTGGGGTCTCGTAGCGGGAAGCACAGATACGCAGTATTTT. This codes for CAWGLVAGSTDTQYF.

The chain has TRBV5-1 and TRBJ1-3, with 8 bases that match TRBD1. Germline V lookup: CDR1 SGHRS, CDR2 YFSETQ. This CDR3 spans 15 amino acids. The V gene end was trimmed by 3 bases and the J gene end by 4 bases; junction bases not matched to a gene: 6. The CDR3 coding sequence is TGCGCCAGCAGCTCCCAGGGGGCGACCGGAAACACCATATATTTT. Its translation is CASSSQGATGNTIYF.

The chain uses TRBV6-5 and TRBJ1-5; the match to TRBD1 covers 7 bases. The junction had 9 bases not matched to a gene; V was cut back by 6 bases and J by 7 bases. The CDR3 consists of 14 residues. Germline CDR1 reads MNHEY; CDR2 reads SVGAGI. CDR3 DNA: TGTGCCAGCAGGCTGACAGGGTCGGAACAGCCCCAGCATTTT. Amino acids: CASRLTGSEQPQHF.

The rearrangement joins TRBV4-1 to TRBJ1-1; D perhaps matches TRBD1 (6 bases). This CDR3 has 18 residues. Germline values: CDR1 MGHRA, CDR2 YSYEKL. Between the trimmed V and J ends, which lost 3 bases and 4 bases, there was a span of 24 bases. The CDR3 spells CASSHLSQTLTGITEAFF. Written as DNA, the CDR3 is TGCGCCAGCAGCCATCTCTCCCAGACGTTAACAGGGATCACTGAAGCTTTCTTT.

V is TRBV7-3 and J is TRBJ1-5; possibly TRBD1 for D (6 bases). This CDR3 is built from 13 residues. The germline gives CDR1 SGHTA, CDR2 FQGTGA. The ends were cut back, 4 bases at V and 10 bases at J, with 14 bases in the middle. CDR3 DNA sequence: TGTGCCAGCAGCTCGACCCCGGGGACACCCCAGCATTTT. It translates to CASSSTPGTPQHF.

The rearrangement links TRBV3-1 (or the pseudogene TRBV3-2) to TRBJ1-2; 9 nucleotides align to TRBD1. CDR3 length: 16 residues. Per germline, CDR1 LGHDT and CDR2 YNNKEL (reference sequence). V trimming: 3 bases; J trimming: 4 bases; junction bases outside the gene matches: 9. CDR3 sequence reads: CASSHPGDRVGYGYTF. The CDR3 DNA sequence: TGTGCCAGCAGCCACCCAGGGGACAGGGTTGGCTATGGCTACACCTTC.

J is TRBJ1-5 and V is TRBV30; tentatively, D is TRBD1 (5 bases). Germline V lookup: CDR1 GTSNPN, CDR2 SVGIG (reference sequence). V gave up 4 bases and J gave up 6 bases, with 13 bases separating them. The CDR3 spans 13 residues. The CDR3 is CAWTRQRGQPQHF. The CDR3 DNA reads TGTGCCTGGACGAGACAGCGGGGTCAGCCCCAGCATTTT.

This rearrangement joins TRBV4-3 to TRBJ1-3, with D possibly being TRBD1 (6 bases). Trimming removed 1 base at V and 2 bases at J, with 9 bases between. This CDR3 contains 15 residues. Germline CDR1 LGHNA, CDR2 YSLEER. The CDR3 region has the DNA TGCGCCAGCAGCCAAGCCCCAGGGGCTGGAAACACCATATATTTT. Its protein product is CASSQAPGAGNTIYF.

Written as DNA, the CDR3 is TGTGCCAGCAGCCAAAGCACAGATACGCAGTATTTT. Translation gives CASSQSTDTQYF. This rearrangement joins TRBV5-4 to TRBJ2-3; D remains ambiguous. CDR3 length: 12 amino acids. V was pared by 4 bases and J by 0 bases, with 3 bases between. The germline V gene has CDR1 SGHNT and CDR2 YYREEE (reference sequence). Filled out from reference TRBV5-4 and TRBJ2-3, the complete variable domain reads ETGVTQSPTHLIKTRGQQVTLRCSSQSGHNTVSWYQQALGQGPQFIFQYYREEENGRGNFPPRFSGLQFPNYSSELNVNALELDDSALYLCASSQSTDTQYFGPGTRLTVL.

The DNA for the CDR3 is TGTGCCAGTAGAAACAGGGTTAACTATGGCTACACCTTC. It encodes CASRNRVNYGYTF. V gene TRBV19 combines with J gene TRBJ1-2; D possibly corresponds to TRBD1 (6 bases). Germline lookup yields CDR1 LNHDA and CDR2 SQIVND (reference sequence). V was clipped by 6 bases and J by 1 base, with 9 bases between them. The CDR3 has 13 residues.

V is TRBV7-9 and J is TRBJ1-1; 7 nucleotides align to TRBD1. CDR1 SEHNR and CDR2 FQNEAQ come from the germline V gene (reference sequence). Germline trimming cut 4 bases from V and 3 bases from J; bases unmatched to any gene: 5. This CDR3 comprises 14 residues. The DNA for the CDR3 is TGTGCCAGCAGCTCACGCAGGGGGGACACTGAAGCTTTCTTT. Encoded protein: CASSSRRGDTEAFF.

V gene TRBV19 combines with J gene TRBJ2-7; unclear D gene. V was clipped by 3 bases and J by 1 base, with 13 bases between them. Germline V lookup: CDR1 LNHDA, CDR2 SQIVND (reference sequence). This CDR3 is 15 amino acids long. Here the CDR3 reads CASSIGWPGSYEQYF. The CDR3, as DNA: TGTGCCAGTAGTATCGGCTGGCCAGGATCCTACGAGCAGTACTTC.

The rearrangement joins TRBV9 to TRBJ2-5, with a possible D match to TRBD2 (5 bases). The V end was cut by 2 bases, the J end by 4 bases, with 15 bases between. The CDR3 extends over 15 amino acids. Germline lookup yields CDR1 SGDLS and CDR2 YYNGEE. In nucleotides, the CDR3 is TGTGCCAGCAGCGTCCAAACCGGGAACGGAGAGACCCAGTACTTC. Protein: CASSVQTGNGETQYF.

This chain links TRBV11-2 with TRBJ1-3; TRBD1 might be the D (5 bases). Germline-derived CDR1 and CDR2 are SGHAT and FQNNGV. Trimming removed 1 base from V and 3 bases from J, with 7 bases in between. The CDR3 is 14 residues long. The CDR3 nucleotides read TGTGCCAGCAGCTTAGCCAGGGTTGGAAACACCATATATTTT. It encodes CASSLARVGNTIYF.

The V call is TRBV5-1, the J call TRBJ2-5; D remains unclear. CDR3 size: 18 residues. Looked up from germline, CDR1 is SGHRS and CDR2 is YFSETQ. Trimming cost V 4 bases and J 0 bases, with 22 bases left between them. The CDR3 sequence: CASSNPRLVFRDQETQYF. The DNA for the CDR3 is TGCGCCAGCAGCAACCCACGATTAGTCTTTCGGGACCAAGAGACCCAGTACTTC.

The J gene is TRBJ1-2, the V gene TRBV4-3; 8 bases agree with TRBD1. V was pared by 1 base and J by 7 bases, with 8 bases of the junction left unmatched. Germline assignment: CDR1 LGHNA and CDR2 YSLEER. The CDR3 covers 15 residues. In DNA form, the CDR3 reads TGCGCCAGCAGCCAAGCGGTTGCAGGGGGCTTTGGCTACACCTTC. As protein: CASSQAVAGGFGYTF.

The rearrangement joins TRBV6-2 or TRBV6-3 to TRBJ1-2; D unresolved. There are 16 residues in the CDR3. V gave up 0 bases and J gave up 4 bases, with 15 bases separating them. CDR1 is MNHEY and CDR2 is SVGEGT in the germline V gene. The CDR3 loop is CASSYSVTRRAYGYTF. The CDR3 DNA follows: TGTGCCAGCAGTTACTCGGTGACCCGGAGGGCCTATGGCTACACCTTC.

V and J are TRBV20-1 and TRBJ1-2, with D maybe TRBD1 (6 bases). There are 12 residues in the CDR3. The V and J ends lost 3 bases and 5 bases respectively, with 10 bases between them. Germline CDR1 and CDR2: DFQATT and SNEGSKA (reference sequence). In DNA, the CDR3 is TGCAGTGCTAGTGGGGGCCTGTATGGCTACACCTTC. The encoded protein is CSASGGLYGYTF.

Turning to this clone: This CDR3 is also generated by other DNA sequences in the sample. This rearrangement joins TRBV5-8 to TRBJ1-6; D is unresolved. Germline lookup yields CDR1 SGHTS and CDR2 YDEGEE. The CDR3 extends over 16 amino acids. Trimming took 6 bases from V and 0 from J, leaving 13 bases between them. The CDR3 reads CASTPRGSSYNSPLHF. DNA of the CDR3: TGTGCCAGCACCCCGCGAGGAAGCTCCTATAATTCACCCCTCCACTTT. The whole variable domain, filled in from reference TRBV5-8 and TRBJ1-6, reads EAGVTQSPTHLIKTRGQQATLRCSPISGHTSVYWYQQALGLGLQFLLWYDEGEERNRGNFPPRFSGRQFPNYSSELNVNALELEDSALYLCASTPRGSSYNSPLHFGNGTRLTVT.

J is TRBJ2-3 and V is TRBV6-1; 9 positions match TRBD2. With 2 bases clipped from V and 3 bases from J, the junction kept 6 bases outside the gene matches. The germline gives CDR1 MNHNS, CDR2 SASEGT. The CDR3 totals 16 residues. CDR3 in amino acids: CASSEYPSGVTDTQYF. The DNA of the CDR3 is TGTGCCAGCAGTGAATACCCTAGCGGGGTTACAGATACGCAGTATTTT.

The chain is built from TRBV15 and TRBJ2-5; TRBD1 matches at 8 bases. V shed 0 bases, J shed 7 bases, and the junction held 13 bases outside the gene matches. The CDR3 covers 17 residues. CDR1 and CDR2 from the germline V gene are LNHNV and YYDKDF (reference sequence). This CDR3 reads CATSRDQRTGSSGTQYF. The CDR3, as DNA: TGTGCCACCAGCAGAGATCAACGGACAGGGTCGAGTGGGACCCAGTACTTC.

This clone came up once. The V call is TRBV18, the J call TRBJ2-2, with D tentatively TRBD1 (6 bases). This CDR3 has 15 amino acids. Trimming removed 4 bases at V and 4 bases at J, with 13 bases between. Germline loops: CDR1 KGHSH, CDR2 LQKENI. For the CDR3, the DNA is TGTGCCAGCTCACTCCGACAGACAGGCACCGGGGAGCTGTTTTTT. It translates to CASSLRQTGTGELFF.